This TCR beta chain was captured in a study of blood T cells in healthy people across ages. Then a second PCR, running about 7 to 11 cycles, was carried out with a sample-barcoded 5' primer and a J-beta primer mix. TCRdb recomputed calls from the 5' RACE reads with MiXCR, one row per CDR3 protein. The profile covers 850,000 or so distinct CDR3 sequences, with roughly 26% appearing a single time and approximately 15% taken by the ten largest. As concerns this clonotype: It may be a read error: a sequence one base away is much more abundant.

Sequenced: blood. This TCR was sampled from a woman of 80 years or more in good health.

The CDR3 DNA reads as TGCAGTGCCATCGGGACAGGCGCGGGGAATGAGCAGTTCTTC. This gives the protein CSAIGTGAGNEQFF. The chain is built from TRBV20-1 and TRBJ2-1; 8 bases match TRBD1. Unmatched junction bases numbered 11, after V lost 6 bases and J lost 7 bases. The CDR3 has 14 amino acids. Germline V gives CDR1 DFQATT, CDR2 SNEGSKA (reference sequence).